This is a list of T cell receptor beta chains from one sample in a study of neurological immune-mediated disorders. A single record per CDR3 protein comes from TCRdb applying MiXCR to the 5' RACE reads. The sample yields 84,000 or so distinct CDR3 sequences, roughly 4.5% seen once. The specimen was PBMCs. Every receptor here comes from a woman in her sixties with multiple sclerosis. CDR3s include the opening cysteine and the closing phenylalanine or tryptophan. D genes are given only for firm matches. The size field is filled for only some rows; it gives once, few, many or a size class.

clone_size v_call d_call cdr3_aa
many TRBV5-5 TRBD1 CASSPRTGPYEQYF
many TRBV5-1 . CASRQNSNQPQHF
many TRBV24-1 . CATSPGLSGDWSYEQYF
many TRBV12-3/TRBV12-4 . CASSEAGQLSYEQYF
many TRBV11-2 TRBD1 CASSHLTGGGETQYF
many TRBV9 . CASSVKEGALSTDTQYF
. TRBV15 . CATSRGTVRASPLHF
many TRBV12-3/TRBV12-4 . CASSLLQNNQPQHF
few TRBV20-1 . CSAKGGRLTSSGNTIYF
medium-sized TRBV20-1 TRBD1 CSARVGQGNPPQHF
many TRBV10-1 . CASARDSAAYEQYF
many TRBV5-1 . CASSLGLNEKLFF
many TRBV5-1 TRBD1 CASSPMGQGQETQYF
many TRBV7-9 . CASRLTLGGTNEKLFF
many TRBV7-2 TRBD2 CASSLGRASGSYEQYF
many TRBV7-6 TRBD2 CASSRGLARNNEQFF
many TRBV5-1 . CASSLDVGSYNEQFF
. TRBV3-1 . CASSQEGTPRELFF
many TRBV12-3/TRBV12-4 . CASSPGRGVVHYGYTF
many TRBV7-9 . CASTPVGDTEAFF
many TRBV5-1 . CASSTSGGNTEAFF
many TRBV7-9 . CASSLSEAFF
many TRBV7-2 TRBD2 CASSLGVSGVQGNIQYF
few TRBV7-9 TRBD2 CASIPNTAGLADTDTQYF
many TRBV7-9 TRBD1 CASSGPGQRPGEQYF
many TRBV20-1 . CSATWETQYF
. TRBV6-5 TRBD2 CASLTSGGIGEQFF
many TRBV5-1 . CASSLSQGTYEQYF
many TRBV28 . CASTSHGDTQYF
medium-sized TRBV7-9 . CASSFTELYGYTF
many TRBV15 . CATSRVIPGQPQHF
many TRBV29-1 TRBD1 CSVAGGLEAFF
many TRBV11-2 . CASSRPILDTEAFF
. TRBV28 TRBD2 CASSNGLAGGPGIQYF
many TRBV14 . CASRNSGTNYEQYF
few TRBV6-1 TRBD1 CASREPTGLSYEQYF
many TRBV28 . CASSSGKGYNEQFF
many TRBV7-2 TRBD2 CASSPGGGGQETQYF
many TRBV3-1 . CASSQVPGRHSPLHF
. TRBV20-1 TRBD1 CSAPGQAHSNQPQHF
many TRBV7-2 . CASSLGGTTDTQYF
many TRBV24-1 TRBD2 CATSDPGGGETQYF